This entry lists 9 T cell receptor beta chains sequenced from one sample in a study of PD-1 blockade in classical Hodgkin lymphoma. Profiled with immunoSEQ multiplex PCR; TCRdb holds only in-frame clones, not every one. The table has tens of thousands of clones, about two thirds seen once. Relapse was seen in all patients after autologous stem cell transplantation, and brentuximab vedotin exposure was variable. The input for sequencing was peripheral blood mononuclear cells (PBMCs), taken at baseline. These receptors were obtained from a human donor with classical Hodgkin lymphoma.

The chain's CDR3 is CASSSATGGRAGNTIYF. The CDR3 nucleotides read TGTGCCAGCAGCTCCGCCACAGGGGGCAGAGCTGGAAACACCATATATTTT. V and J are TRBV13 and TRBJ1-3, with TRBD1 matching over 9 bases. This CDR3 has 17 residues. The ends lost 4 bases at V and 2 bases at J; junction bases unmatched: 9. The germline CDR1 and CDR2 sequences are PRHDT and FYEKMQ (reference sequence).

This chain uses TRBV5-1 with TRBJ2-7; no reliable D call. Between the trimmed V and J ends, which lost 4 bases and 0 bases, there was a span of 11 bases. This CDR3 is 14 amino acids long. Germline V gives CDR1 SGHRS, CDR2 YFSETQ. The CDR3 spells CASSLRVNSYEQYF. CDR3 in DNA: TGCGCCAGCAGCCTAAGGGTTAACTCCTACGAGCAGTACTTC.

The V and J genes are TRBV6-5 and TRBJ2-7, with 8 nucleotides matching TRBD2. The V gene end was trimmed by 6 bases and the J gene end by 2 bases; junction bases not matched to a gene: 9. The CDR3 length is 15 residues. Germline V gene data show CDR1 as MNHEY and CDR2 as SVGAGI. CDR3 nucleotide sequence: TGTGCCAGCAGACAATTCCGGGAGGGCCCCTACGAGCAGTACTTC. This translates into CASRQFREGPYEQYF.

J is TRBJ1-2 and V is TRBV28; a weak D match, TRBD1 (5 bases). Germline-derived CDR1 and CDR2 are MDHEN and SYDVKM. There are 16 residues in the CDR3. Trimming pared 6 bases from V and 2 bases from J, leaving 19 bases between. The CDR3 region is CASSRPLGRTNYGYTF. CDR3 coding DNA: TGTGCCAGCAGCCGCCCCTTGGGACGGACCAACTATGGCTACACCTTC.

By sample share, this clone is medium-sized. This chain connects TRBV7-2 to TRBJ2-3, with 11 nucleotides matching TRBD2. The CDR3 runs to 15 residues. CDR1 and CDR2 from the germline V gene are SGHTA and FQGNSA. Losses at the gene ends were 3 bases for V and 6 bases for J; bases not matched to a gene: 5. This CDR3 reads CASSLLAGGRDTQYF. CDR3 nucleotides: TGTGCCAGCAGCTTGTTAGCGGGAGGGAGGGATACGCAGTATTTT.

This CDR3 reads CASKLQDKFSYEQYF. The CDR3 DNA is TGTGCCAGCAAACTACAAGACAAATTCTCCTACGAGCAGTACTTC. This chain uses TRBV6-1 with TRBJ2-7; D is uncertain. Trimming pared 7 bases from V and 0 bases from J, leaving 16 bases between. The germline gives CDR1 MNHNS, CDR2 SASEGT. The CDR3 consists of 15 residues.

This clone showed up just a few times. The chain couples TRBV30 to TRBJ2-5; TRBD1 agrees at 7 bases. The ends lost 2 bases at V and 7 bases at J; junction bases unmatched: 10. This CDR3 region has 14 residues. CDR1 is GTSNPN, CDR2 SVGIG, per germline (reference sequence). The CDR3: CAWSRGQSVGTQYF. The CDR3 region has the DNA TGTGCCTGGAGTCGGGGACAGAGTGTCGGGACCCAGTACTTC. Based on the CDR3 plus reference TRBV30 and TRBJ2-5, the full variable domain is SQTIHQWPATLVQPVGSPLSLECTVEGTSNPNLYWYRQAAGRGLQLLFYSVGIGQISSEVPQNLSASRPQDRQFILSSKKLLLSDSGFYLCAWSRGQSVGTQYFGPGTRLLVL.

The J gene is TRBJ2-4, the V gene TRBV19, with 7 bases that match TRBD1. With 10 bases clipped from V and 4 bases from J, the junction kept 10 bases outside the gene matches. The V gene's germline CDR1 is LNHDA and CDR2 SQIVND (reference sequence). The CDR3 is made up of 14 amino acids. The DNA for the CDR3 is TGTGCCACTTTAAACCCGGGACAGAAAAACATTCAGTACTTC. As protein: CATLNPGQKNIQYF.

This clone was counted between two and nine times. This chain connects TRBV13 to TRBJ2-3; TRBD1 is a possible D gene (6 bases). V was trimmed by 1 base and J by 1 base, leaving 12 bases between them. Looked up from germline, CDR1 is PRHDT and CDR2 is FYEKMQ (reference sequence). This CDR3 is 16 amino acids long. CDR3 nucleotide sequence: TGTGCCAGCAGCTTAGTTATCCCAGGGGGCACAGATACGCAGTATTTT. This encodes CASSLVIPGGTDTQYF.